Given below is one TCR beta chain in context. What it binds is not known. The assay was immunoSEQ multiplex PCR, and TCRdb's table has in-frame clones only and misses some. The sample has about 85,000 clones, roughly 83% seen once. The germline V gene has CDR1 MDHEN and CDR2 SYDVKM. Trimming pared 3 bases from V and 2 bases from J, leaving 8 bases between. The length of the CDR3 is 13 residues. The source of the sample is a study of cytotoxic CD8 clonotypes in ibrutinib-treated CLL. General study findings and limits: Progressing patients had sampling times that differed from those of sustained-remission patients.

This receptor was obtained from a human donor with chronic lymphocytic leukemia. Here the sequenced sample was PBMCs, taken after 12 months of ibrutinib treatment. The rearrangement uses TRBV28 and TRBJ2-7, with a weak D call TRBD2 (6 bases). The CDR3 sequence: CASSFGEAYEQYF. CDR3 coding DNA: TGTGCCAGCAGTTTTGGGGAGGCCTACGAGCAGTACTTC.